Shown below are 25 T cell receptor beta chains from a single sample sequenced in a study of cytomegalovirus exposure and HLA in healthy donors. Repertoires were generated with immunoSEQ multiplex PCR, while TCRdb's copy carries only in-frame clones and drops some. The sample yields roughly 270,000 clones, roughly 90% seen once. Material for sequencing was PBMCs. These receptors were obtained from a woman aged 18-35 years in good health and CMV-seronegative.

This clone was counted only a few times. V and J are TRBV4-1 and TRBJ1-1; 12 bases are shared with TRBD1. This CDR3 spans 18 amino acids. The V and J ends lost 3 bases and 6 bases, in that order; junction bases with no gene match: 14. Germline CDR1 and CDR2: MGHRA and YSYEKL. The CDR3 DNA reads TGCGCCAGCAGCCAGGAAGAGGGACAGGGGGCAGCCAGGGCTGAAGCTTTCTTT. This translates into CASSQEEGQGAARAEAFF.

J is TRBJ2-1 and V is TRBV6-4, with 16 bases fitting TRBD2. V lost 11 bases and J lost 5; bases outside the gene matches: 3. Germline assignment: CDR1 MRHNA and CDR2 SNTAGT. The length of the CDR3 is 14 residues. The CDR3 protein is CAAGTSGRDNEQFF. As DNA, the CDR3 is TGTGCCGCCGGGACTAGCGGGAGGGACAATGAGCAGTTCTTC.

This rearrangement joins TRBV2 to TRBJ2-7; D is unresolved. Trimming took 3 bases from V and 3 from J, leaving 6 bases between them. The CDR3 loop spans 12 amino acids. Germline V gene sequence: CDR1 SNHLY, CDR2 FYNNEI. The CDR3 bases are TGTGCCAGCAGTGAGGGCCGCTACGAGCAGTACTTC. Amino acid sequence: CASSEGRYEQYF.

The J gene is TRBJ1-1, the V gene TRBV5-1, with 10 positions matching TRBD1. The CDR3 is 16 residues long. Germline CDR1 is SGHRS and CDR2 is YFSETQ. V shed 4 bases and J 3 bases; nucleotides not matched to a gene: 9. Written as DNA, the CDR3 is TGCGCCAGCAGCACAGCCACGGACAGGGGGGACACTGAAGCTTTCTTT. Encoded protein: CASSTATDRGDTEAFF. The complete variable domain, with remaining parts taken from reference TRBV5-1 and TRBJ1-1, reads KAGVTQTPRYLIKTRGQQVTLSCSPISGHRSVSWYQQTPGQGLQFLFEYFSETQRNKGNFPGRFSGRQFSNSRSEMNVSTLELGDSALYLCASSTATDRGDTEAFFGQGTRLTVV.

V usage is TRBV19 and J usage is TRBJ1-5; TRBD1 aligns across 10 bases. V shed 1 base, J shed 7 bases, and the junction held 4 bases outside the gene matches. The CDR3 runs to 15 residues. Germline CDR1 is LNHDA and CDR2 is SQIVND (reference sequence). The CDR3 region has the DNA TGTGCCAGTAGTATAGGGGGACAGGGGTTACAGCCCCAGCATTTT. Amino acids: CASSIGGQGLQPQHF.

V and J are TRBV2 and TRBJ2-1; D gene unclear. The V end was cut by 4 bases, the J end by 0 bases, with 10 bases between. CDR1 is SNHLY, CDR2 FYNNEI, per germline. The CDR3 sequence is 15 residues long. The CDR3 coding sequence is TGTGCCAGCAGTGCTAGGCTGAGCTCCTACAATGAGCAGTTCTTC. Its translation: CASSARLSSYNEQFF.

For the CDR3, the DNA is TGTGCCAGCTGGAGGGGCCTTGGGGCCCCACGCGAGACCCAGTACTTC. Its protein is CASWRGLGAPRETQYF. The chain is built from TRBV2 and TRBJ2-5; maybe TRBD2 (6 bases). CDR1 and CDR2 (germline): SNHLY, FYNNEI. The ends were cut back, 8 bases at V and 5 bases at J, with 24 bases in the middle. The CDR3 covers 16 residues.

The CDR3 bases are TGCGCCAGCAGCCTTTTTTTCCGATCTAGCGGAAATGAGCAGTTCTTC. Translating it yields CASSLFFRSSGNEQFF. The chain has TRBV4-1 and TRBJ2-1, with 7 nucleotides matching TRBD2. CDR1 and CDR2 (germline): MGHRA, YSYEKL. The CDR3 is 16 residues long. The V gene end was trimmed by 4 bases and the J gene end by 7 bases; junction bases not matched to a gene: 13.

In its sample, this clone was seen once. This rearrangement joins TRBV4-2 to TRBJ2-3; D gene ambiguous. This CDR3 region has 16 residues. CDR1 LGHNA and CDR2 YNFKEQ come from the germline V gene. Deletions cut 0 bases from V and 1 base from J, with 11 bases between. CDR3 loop: CASSQESTKGTDTQYF. The CDR3 bases are TGTGCCAGCAGCCAAGAGTCTACCAAAGGCACAGATACGCAGTATTTT.

The rearrangement uses TRBV5-4 and TRBJ2-1; 7 nucleotides agree with TRBD2. This CDR3 region has 16 residues. Germline V gene sequence: CDR1 SGHNT, CDR2 YYREEE (reference sequence). Trimming removed 0 bases from V and 7 bases from J; junction bases left unmatched: 10. In DNA form, the CDR3 reads TGTGCCAGCAGCTTGGCGGGCCTAGCGGATGGGAATGAGCAGTTCTTC. Translation: CASSLAGLADGNEQFF.

The rearrangement joins TRBV4-1 to TRBJ1-5; 10 bases fit TRBD1. The CDR3 has 16 amino acids. V dropped 3 bases and J dropped 8; count of bases not matched to a gene: 10. Germline values: CDR1 MGHRA, CDR2 YSYEKL. For the CDR3, the DNA is TGCGCCAGCAGCCAGCCACTCCGGGACAGGGGAGAGCCCCAGCATTTT. Translation: CASSQPLRDRGEPQHF.

This clone was detected a few times. The CDR3 sequence is CASSEPPSYEQYF. For the CDR3, the DNA is TGTGCCAGCAGTGAACCTCCCTCCTACGAGCAGTACTTC. J is TRBJ2-7 and V is TRBV2; no clear D gene. Germline V lookup: CDR1 SNHLY, CDR2 FYNNEI. CDR3 length equals 13 residues. The V end lost 2 bases, the J end lost 0 bases, and 5 bases lay between the germline ends.

V gene TRBV7-9 combines with J gene TRBJ2-7, with 7 nucleotides matching TRBD2. The germline CDR1 and CDR2 sequences are SEHNR and FQNEAQ (reference sequence). V dropped 8 bases and J dropped 6; count of bases not matched to a gene: 10. The CDR3 spans 13 residues. CDR3 loop: CASAGLVSREQYF. DNA of the CDR3: TGTGCCAGCGCCGGACTAGTTAGTCGCGAGCAGTACTTC.

The gene calls are TRBV9 and TRBJ2-5; possibly TRBD2 for D (7 bases). Deletions cut 6 bases from V and 2 bases from J, with 17 bases between. From germline, CDR1 is SGDLS and CDR2 YYNGEE. This CDR3 is built from 15 residues. The CDR3 is CASTRGGGPQETQYF. The CDR3 nucleotides read TGTGCCAGCACCAGAGGGGGGGGTCCGCAAGAGACCCAGTACTTC.

This chain links TRBV28 with TRBJ2-3; maybe TRBD2 (6 bases). The germline CDR1 and CDR2 sequences are MDHEN and SYDVKM. The ends were cut back, 2 bases at V and 1 base at J, with 10 bases in the middle. The CDR3 contains 15 residues. CDR3 sequence reads: CASSLGEARTDTQYF. The CDR3 DNA reads as TGTGCCAGCAGTTTAGGGGAGGCCCGCACAGATACGCAGTATTTT.

This chain links TRBV19 with TRBJ1-5, with 7 bases identical to TRBD1. CDR3 length: 13 residues. Unmatched junction bases numbered 5, after V lost 5 bases and J lost 7 bases. CDR1 is LNHDA and CDR2 is SQIVND in the germline V gene (reference sequence). The CDR3 is CASSARQGQPQHF. In DNA, the CDR3 is TGTGCCAGTAGTGCCCGACAGGGACAGCCCCAGCATTTT.

The chain employs TRBV28 and TRBJ2-7, with 9 bases fitting TRBD2. V trimming: 3 bases; J trimming: 4 bases; junction bases outside the gene matches: 7. The CDR3 is 15 residues long. Germline loops: CDR1 MDHEN, CDR2 SYDVKM. CDR3 in amino acids: CASSFRGRASYEQYF. Here the CDR3 DNA reads TGTGCCAGCAGTTTCCGCGGGAGGGCCTCATACGAGCAGTACTTC.

The J gene is TRBJ1-2, the V gene TRBV27; tentatively, D is TRBD1 (6 bases). Germline V CDR1 and CDR2: MNHEY, SMNVEV (reference sequence). V was clipped by 5 bases and J by 8 bases, with 18 bases between them. CDR3 size: 14 residues. This CDR3 reads CASSRRRTEEGYTF. As DNA, the CDR3 is TGTGCCAGCAGTAGACGACGGACAGAGGAGGGCTACACCTTC.

This sequence joins TRBV28 and TRBJ2-7, with TRBD2 as a possible D gene (6 bases). From germline, CDR1 is MDHEN and CDR2 SYDVKM. The V end lost 3 bases, the J end lost 1 base, and 19 bases lay between the germline ends. CDR3 length: 17 residues. The DNA of the CDR3 is TGTGCCAGCAGTTTCCCTAGCGCCGGACACGTATCCTACGAGCAGTACTTC. Translating gives CASSFPSAGHVSYEQYF.

This clone was found a few times. V is TRBV7-9 and J is TRBJ1-2; 7 positions match TRBD1. V dropped 5 bases and J dropped 5; count of bases not matched to a gene: 5. The CDR3 extends over 13 amino acids. Germline CDR1 and CDR2: SEHNR and FQNEAQ (reference sequence). Written as DNA, the CDR3 is TGTGCCAGCAGCCCCTCAGGGGGTTATGGCTACACCTTC. Residues: CASSPSGGYGYTF. The full variable domain, in which reference TRBV7-9 and TRBJ1-2 provide the parts outside the CDR3, is DTGVSQNPRHKITKRGQNVTFRCDPISEHNRLYWYRQTLGQGPEFLTYFQNEAQLEKSRLLSDRFSAERPKGSFSTLEIQRTEQGDSAMYLCASSPSGGYGYTFGSGTRLTVV.

This rearrangement joins TRBV25-1 to TRBJ2-1; D may be TRBD1 (5 bases). Germline V gene sequence: CDR1 MGHDK, CDR2 SYGVNS. The CDR3 has 15 amino acids. V lost 5 bases and J lost 1, with 12 bases in between. In DNA, the CDR3 is TGTGCCAGCAGTCAGGGCCCAAGATCCTACAATGAGCAGTTCTTC. This codes for CASSQGPRSYNEQFF.

This chain links TRBV28 with TRBJ1-1, with a tentative D call TRBD1 (5 bases). Germline CDR1 reads MDHEN; CDR2 reads SYDVKM. The CDR3 is 15 residues long. The V end lost 2 bases, the J end lost 2 bases, and 12 bases lay between the germline ends. The CDR3 DNA follows: TGTGCCAGCAGTTTACAGGGAATAGGAAACACTGAAGCTTTCTTT. Translating gives CASSLQGIGNTEAFF.

The chain carries TRBV2 and TRBJ2-2; 7 bases are shared with TRBD2. The CDR3 contains 17 residues. Germline V gives CDR1 SNHLY, CDR2 FYNNEI. V was clipped by 3 bases and J by 5 bases; unmatched bases: 12. The CDR3 bases are TGTGCCAGCAGTGAGACCGGTGGCGGGAGAGGTACCGGGGAGCTGTTTTTT. It is translated as CASSETGGGRGTGELFF.

The V gene is TRBV28, the J gene TRBJ2-7, with 9 bases fitting TRBD2. Germline V lookup: CDR1 MDHEN, CDR2 SYDVKM. V dropped 8 bases and J dropped 8; count of bases not matched to a gene: 7. The CDR3 spans 12 residues. The CDR3 loop is CASLGLAWKQYF. The CDR3 region has the DNA TGTGCCAGCCTGGGACTAGCTTGGAAGCAGTACTTC.

The rearrangement joins TRBV11-2 to TRBJ2-7; no definite D call. The CDR3 has 16 amino acids. V was clipped by 4 bases and J by 2 bases, with 18 bases between them. Germline V CDR1 and CDR2: SGHAT, FQNNGV. The DNA for the CDR3 is TGTGCCAGCAGCTCGCGAGGATTGGCAGCCCCCTACGAGCAGTACTTC. Its protein product is CASSSRGLAAPYEQYF.